This T cell receptor beta chain was sequenced in a study of T cells in narcolepsy. Study background: Enrolled donors included narcolepsy type 1 or type 2 patients and healthy controls. General study findings and limits: Comparing one patient's CSF and blood CD4+ clonotypes highlighted HCRT- and TRIB2-specific autoreactive clonotypes. Healthy controls reportedly lacked the autoreactive clonotypes serially found in patients' blood.

This table comes from immunoSEQ multiplex PCR, and its TCRdb copy is limited to in-frame clones, with some not included. This table has some 17,000 clones, 85% to 90% appearing once. The germline gives CDR1 KGHSH, CDR2 LQKENI. The CDR3 runs to 13 residues. Trimming took off 1 base at V and 3 bases at J, with 6 bases between the two ends. With regard to this clone: Its specificity is not known.

The specimen sequenced was memory (CD45RA-) CD4+ T cells from blood. The TCR was taken from a human donor in good health. This rearrangement joins TRBV18 to TRBJ1-2; D gene unclear. The CDR3 DNA reads as TGTGCCAGCTCACCACTCTCTGACTATGGCTACACCTTC. Translating gives CASSPLSDYGYTF.